A single sample is the source of the 8 T cell receptor beta chains below, sequenced in a study of metastatic and nonmetastatic thyroid tumors (dated by TCRdb to between 2020 and 2021). The library was generated by PCR. These reads were obtained on an Illumina HiSeq 4000. TCRdb reprocessed the public reads (quality trimming at Q25 with fastp, clone calling with MiXCR) and kept in-frame beta chains. The sample yields over 40,000 clones; over 9.5% were counted once. Around 21% of the sample goes to the ten largest clones. No patient had received any treatment before thyroid surgery. Sequencing used blood. These receptors were obtained from a female donor with papillary thyroid cancer or a benign thyroid nodule (not recorded which). Some clones in this sample may be carry-over from other donors' samples.

To note about this clone: One base away lies a much larger clone, so this may be a sequencing read error. V gene TRBV11-1 combines with J gene TRBJ2-2; possibly TRBD1 or TRBD2 for D (5 bases each). Germline CDR1 SGHAT, CDR2 FQDESV (reference sequence). The CDR3 sequence is 17 residues long. Deletions cut 5 bases from V and 2 bases from J, with 18 bases between. CDR3 loop: CASSPPAVGVNTGELFF. CDR3 nucleotides: TGTGCCAGCAGCCCACCAGCGGTAGGGGTCAACACCGGGGAGCTGTTTTTT.

The rearrangement links TRBV15 to TRBJ2-7, with 7 bases lining up with TRBD2. Germline values: CDR1 LNHNV, CDR2 YYDKDF (reference sequence). Trimming took 3 bases from V and 4 from J; bases not matched to a gene: 15. The CDR3 has 17 residues. The DNA for the CDR3 is TGTGCCACCAGCAGTGGTCCCACCGGGACTATCGGGTACGAGCAGTACTTC. This codes for CATSSGPTGTIGYEQYF.

The chain has TRBV7-3 and TRBJ2-5; D is unclear. The CDR3 has 13 residues. Germline V lookup: CDR1 SGHTA, CDR2 FQGTGA. V was shortened by 3 bases and J by 5 bases, with 10 bases between the two germline ends. CDR3 nucleotides: TGTGCCAGCAGCTTGGCCGTCATGGAGACCCAGTACTTC. This encodes CASSLAVMETQYF.

This clone came up many times. The rearrangement uses TRBV20-1 and TRBJ1-5; D not certain. The germline V and J ends were trimmed by 3 bases and 7 bases, with 10 bases remaining between them. The CDR3 loop spans 12 amino acids. Germline values: CDR1 DFQATT, CDR2 SNEGSKA (reference sequence). CDR3 bases: TGCAGTGCTAGCTTGCGGTTCCAGCCCCAGCATTTT. This gives the protein CSASLRFQPQHF.

Many counts were recorded for this clone. The CDR3 region has the DNA TGTGCCAGCAGTGAAGGGACTAGCGGGGCTAACAATGAGCAGTTCTTC. Its translation: CASSEGTSGANNEQFF. The V call is TRBV2, the J call TRBJ2-1, with 12 bases that match TRBD2. Germline lookup yields CDR1 SNHLY and CDR2 FYNNEI. The CDR3 runs 16 residues. V shed 1 base and J 5 bases; nucleotides not matched to a gene: 3.

The table lists this clone with a few counts. At one boundary the junction diverges from the germline segment, which might be a read error. This chain links TRBV12-3 or TRBV12-4 with TRBJ2-1; D is perhaps TRBD1 (5 bases). The CDR3 covers 18 residues. The CDR3 here is CASSTRTLLVRSYNEQFF. CDR3 nucleotide sequence: TGTGCAAGCAGTACACGGACACTCCTTGTTCGCTCCTACAATGAGCAGTTCTTC.

This clone was detected ten times or more. This rearrangement joins TRBV20-1 to TRBJ2-7, with TRBD2 identical over 8 bases. CDR1 DFQATT and CDR2 SNEGSKA come from the germline V gene (reference sequence). Trimming cost V 4 bases and J 7 bases; bases outside gene matches: 9. The CDR3 spans 13 residues. Written as DNA, the CDR3 is TGCAGTGCTAAAAGGCGGGAGGCGGGTGAGCAGTACTTC. Amino acids: CSAKRREAGEQYF.

This clone was seen repeatedly, ten times or more. The V and J genes are TRBV7-2 and TRBJ2-5; D unclear. The CDR3 has 14 amino acids. The germline V gene encodes CDR1 SGHTA and CDR2 FQGNSA. The V end lost 1 base, the J end lost 2 bases, and 8 bases lay between the germline ends. DNA for the CDR3: TGTGCCAGCAGCTTAGGTTGGGCGCAAGAGACCCAGTACTTC. The encoded protein is CASSLGWAQETQYF.